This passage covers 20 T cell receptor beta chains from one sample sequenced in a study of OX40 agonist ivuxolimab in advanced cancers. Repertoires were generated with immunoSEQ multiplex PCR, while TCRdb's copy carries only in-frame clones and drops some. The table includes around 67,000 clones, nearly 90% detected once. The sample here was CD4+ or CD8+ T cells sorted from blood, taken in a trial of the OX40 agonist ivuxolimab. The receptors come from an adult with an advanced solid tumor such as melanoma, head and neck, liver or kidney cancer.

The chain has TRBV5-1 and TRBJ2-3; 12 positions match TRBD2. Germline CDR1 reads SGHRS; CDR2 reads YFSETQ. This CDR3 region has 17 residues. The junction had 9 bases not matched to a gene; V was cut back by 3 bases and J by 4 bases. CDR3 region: CASSSSTSGSLADTQYF. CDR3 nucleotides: TGCGCCAGCAGCTCATCGACTAGCGGGAGTCTGGCAGATACGCAGTATTTT.

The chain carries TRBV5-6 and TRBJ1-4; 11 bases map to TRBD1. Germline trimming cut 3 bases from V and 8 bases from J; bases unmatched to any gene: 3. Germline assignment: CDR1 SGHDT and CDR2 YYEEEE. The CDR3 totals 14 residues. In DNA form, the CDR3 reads TGTGCCAGCAGCTGGGACAGGGGGAACGAAAAACTGTTTTTT. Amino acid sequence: CASSWDRGNEKLFF.

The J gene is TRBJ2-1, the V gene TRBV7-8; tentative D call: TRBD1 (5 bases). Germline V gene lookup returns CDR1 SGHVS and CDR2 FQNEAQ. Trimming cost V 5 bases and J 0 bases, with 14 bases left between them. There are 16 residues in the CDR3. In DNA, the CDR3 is TGTGCCAGCAGCCTTAGGGGCGCTAGCTCCTACAATGAGCAGTTCTTC. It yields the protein CASSLRGASSYNEQFF. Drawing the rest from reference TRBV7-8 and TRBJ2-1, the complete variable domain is GAGVSQSPRYKVAKRGQDVALRCDPISGHVSLFWYQQALGQGPEFLTYFQNEAQLDKSGLPSDRFFAERPEGSVSTLKIQRTQQEDSAVYLCASSLRGASSYNEQFFGPGTRLTVL.

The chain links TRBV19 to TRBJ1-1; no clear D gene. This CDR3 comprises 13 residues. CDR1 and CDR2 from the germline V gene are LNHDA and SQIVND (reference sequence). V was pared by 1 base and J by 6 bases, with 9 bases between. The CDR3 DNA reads TGTGCCAGTAGTATAGGGCCCCGATCTGAAGCTTTCTTT. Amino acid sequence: CASSIGPRSEAFF.

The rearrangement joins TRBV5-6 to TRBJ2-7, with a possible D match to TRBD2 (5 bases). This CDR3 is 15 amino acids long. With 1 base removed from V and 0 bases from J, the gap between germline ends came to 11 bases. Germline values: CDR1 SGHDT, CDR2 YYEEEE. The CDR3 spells CASSLRLGSSYEQYF. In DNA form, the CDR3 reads TGTGCCAGCAGCTTGCGATTGGGGAGCTCCTACGAGCAGTACTTC. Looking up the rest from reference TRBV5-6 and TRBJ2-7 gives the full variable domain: DAGVTQSPTHLIKTRGQQVTLRCSPKSGHDTVSWYQQALGQGPQFIFQYYEEEERQRGNFPDRFSGHQFPNYSSELNVNALLLGDSALYLCASSLRLGSSYEQYFGPGTRLTVT.

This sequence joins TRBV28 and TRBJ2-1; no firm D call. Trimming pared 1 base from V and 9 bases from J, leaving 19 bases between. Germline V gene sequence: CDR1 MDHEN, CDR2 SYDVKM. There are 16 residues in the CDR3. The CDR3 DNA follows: TGTGCCAGCAGTTTATTAACTGGTAAGGGCTATAGTGAGCAGTTCTTC. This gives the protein CASSLLTGKGYSEQFF.

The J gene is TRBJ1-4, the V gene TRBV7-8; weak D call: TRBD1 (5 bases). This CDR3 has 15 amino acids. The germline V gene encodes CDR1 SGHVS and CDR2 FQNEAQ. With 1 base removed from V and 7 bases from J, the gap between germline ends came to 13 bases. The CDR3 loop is CASSLGGGAGEKLFF. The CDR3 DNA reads TGTGCCAGCAGCTTAGGTGGGGGAGCCGGTGAAAAACTGTTTTTT.

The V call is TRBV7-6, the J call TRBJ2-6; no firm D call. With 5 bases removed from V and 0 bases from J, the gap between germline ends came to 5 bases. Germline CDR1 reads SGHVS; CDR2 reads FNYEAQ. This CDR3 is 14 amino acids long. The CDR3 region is CASSVGSGANVLTF. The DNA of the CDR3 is TGTGCCAGCAGCGTAGGCTCTGGGGCCAACGTCCTGACTTTC.

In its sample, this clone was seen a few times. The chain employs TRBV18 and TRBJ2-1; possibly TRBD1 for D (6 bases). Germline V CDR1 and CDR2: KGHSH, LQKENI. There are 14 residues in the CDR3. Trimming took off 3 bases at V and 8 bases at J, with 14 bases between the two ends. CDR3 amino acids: CASSPMVRGDEQFF. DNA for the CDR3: TGTGCCAGCTCACCGATGGTCAGGGGTGATGAGCAGTTCTTC.

The CDR3 nucleotides are TGTGCCAGCAGCTTAGCGGGAGGTGCAGATACGCAGTATTTT. It is translated as CASSLAGGADTQYF. The chain links TRBV7-7 to TRBJ2-3; a possible D gene is TRBD2 (6 bases). The CDR3 runs to 14 residues. Germline assignment: CDR1 SSHAT and CDR2 FNYEAQ (reference sequence). The germline V and J ends were trimmed by 0 bases and 4 bases, with 8 bases remaining between them.

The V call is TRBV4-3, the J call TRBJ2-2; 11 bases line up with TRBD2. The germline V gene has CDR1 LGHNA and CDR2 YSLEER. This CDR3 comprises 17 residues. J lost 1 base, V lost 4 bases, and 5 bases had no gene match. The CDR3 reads CASSRRLAGQNTGELFF. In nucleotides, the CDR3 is TGCGCCAGCAGCCGACGACTAGCGGGACAGAACACCGGGGAGCTGTTTTTT.

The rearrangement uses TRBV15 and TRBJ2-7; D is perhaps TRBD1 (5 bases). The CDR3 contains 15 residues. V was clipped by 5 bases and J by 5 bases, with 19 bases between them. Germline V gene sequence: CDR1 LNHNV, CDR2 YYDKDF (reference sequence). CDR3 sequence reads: CATSFEQEIRNEQYF. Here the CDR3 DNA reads TGTGCCACCAGCTTCGAACAGGAAATCCGGAACGAGCAGTACTTC.

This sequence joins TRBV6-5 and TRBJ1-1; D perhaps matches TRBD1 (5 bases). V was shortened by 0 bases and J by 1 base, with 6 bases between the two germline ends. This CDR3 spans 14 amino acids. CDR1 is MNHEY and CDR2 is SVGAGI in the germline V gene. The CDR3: CASSYSQGNTEAFF. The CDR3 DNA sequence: TGTGCCAGCAGTTACTCTCAGGGGAACACTGAAGCTTTCTTT.

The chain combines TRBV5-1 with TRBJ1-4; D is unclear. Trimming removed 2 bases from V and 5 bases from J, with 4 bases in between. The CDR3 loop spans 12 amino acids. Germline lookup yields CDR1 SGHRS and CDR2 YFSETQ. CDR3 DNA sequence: TGCGCCAGCAGCTTTGGGAATGAAAAACTGTTTTTT. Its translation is CASSFGNEKLFF.

The CDR3 DNA sequence: TGTGCCAGCAGTGAAGCCGGACAGGGCCCCTACGAGCAGTACTTC. Translating gives CASSEAGQGPYEQYF. This chain links TRBV2 with TRBJ2-7; 8 nucleotides match TRBD1. V dropped 0 bases and J dropped 2; count of bases not matched to a gene: 3. The germline CDR1 and CDR2 sequences are SNHLY and FYNNEI. The CDR3 runs to 15 residues.

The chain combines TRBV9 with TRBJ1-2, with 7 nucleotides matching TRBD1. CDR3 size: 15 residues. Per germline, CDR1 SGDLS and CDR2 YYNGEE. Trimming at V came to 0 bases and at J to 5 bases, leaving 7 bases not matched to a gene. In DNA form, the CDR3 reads TGTGCCAGCAGCGTAGGTCAGGGGGGCCTATATGGCTACACCTTC. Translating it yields CASSVGQGGLYGYTF.

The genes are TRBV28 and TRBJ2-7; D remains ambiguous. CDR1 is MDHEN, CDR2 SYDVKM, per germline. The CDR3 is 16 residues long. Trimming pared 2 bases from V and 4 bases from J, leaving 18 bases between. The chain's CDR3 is CASSLARLDPLYEQYF. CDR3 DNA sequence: TGTGCCAGCAGTTTAGCCCGACTGGACCCCTTATACGAGCAGTACTTC.

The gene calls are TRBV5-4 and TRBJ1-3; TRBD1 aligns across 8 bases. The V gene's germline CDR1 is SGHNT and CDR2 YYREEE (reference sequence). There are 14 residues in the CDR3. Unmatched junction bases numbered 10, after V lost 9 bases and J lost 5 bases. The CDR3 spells CATRQGTERNTIYF. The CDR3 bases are TGTGCCACCAGACAGGGGACGGAGAGAAACACCATATATTTT.

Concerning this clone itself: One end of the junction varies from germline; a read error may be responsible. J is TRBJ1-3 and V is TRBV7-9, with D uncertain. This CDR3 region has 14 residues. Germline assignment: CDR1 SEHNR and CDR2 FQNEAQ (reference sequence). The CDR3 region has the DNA TGCGCCAGCAGCCAAGATGTCGGCAGAAACACCATATATTTT. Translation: CASSQDVGRNTIYF.

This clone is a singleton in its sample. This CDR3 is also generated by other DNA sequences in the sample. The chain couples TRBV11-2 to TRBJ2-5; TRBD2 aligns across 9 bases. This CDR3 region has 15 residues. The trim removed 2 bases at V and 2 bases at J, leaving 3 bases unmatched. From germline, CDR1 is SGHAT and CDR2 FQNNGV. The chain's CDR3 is CASSLLLAGQETQYF. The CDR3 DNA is TGTGCCAGCAGCTTATTGCTAGCGGGGCAAGAGACCCAGTACTTC.